One sample yielded the 25 T cell receptor beta chains listed below, sequenced in a study of identifying expanded T cells in peripheral blood. Libraries were prepared by immunoSEQ multiplex PCR; TCRdb keeps only in-frame clonotypes and omits some of them. The sample includes more than 75,000 clones, about 90% of them seen just once. Sequenced sample: blood. The receptors shown here come from a person aged 18 to 75 in good health.

V is TRBV15 and J is TRBJ2-1; D could derive from TRBD1 or TRBD2 (6 bases each). This CDR3 has 16 amino acids. Germline CDR1 LNHNV, CDR2 YYDKDF (reference sequence). Trimming shortened V by 5 bases and J by 6 bases, and 20 bases separated the two germline ends. As DNA, the CDR3 is TGTGCCACCAGCGGAAGGGCGGGGCAGACAGGCAATGAGCAGTTCTTC. Translating gives CATSGRAGQTGNEQFF.

The rearrangement uses TRBV19 and TRBJ2-3; D perhaps matches TRBD2 (6 bases). Germline CDR1 is LNHDA and CDR2 is SQIVND (reference sequence). V was cut by 6 bases and J by 4 bases, with 14 bases left in between. CDR3 length equals 14 residues. The CDR3 sequence is CASRAGRLSDTQYF. Here the CDR3 DNA reads TGTGCCAGTAGGGCAGGGAGGCTGTCAGATACGCAGTATTTT.

The genes are TRBV5-6 and TRBJ2-1; 7 bases are shared with TRBD1. V gave up 4 bases and J gave up 0 bases; unmatched junction bases: 4. Per the germline V gene, CDR1 is SGHDT and CDR2 is YYEEEE. CDR3 size: 15 residues. The CDR3 spells CASSVTGSSYNEQFF. CDR3 in DNA: TGTGCCAGCAGCGTGACAGGGAGCTCCTACAATGAGCAGTTCTTC.

The V call is TRBV28, the J call TRBJ2-1, with D maybe TRBD2 (6 bases). The germline gives CDR1 MDHEN, CDR2 SYDVKM. V lost 2 bases and J lost 4, with 18 bases in between. The CDR3 runs to 17 residues. The CDR3 region is CASSLPDLARNYNEQFF. Written as DNA, the CDR3 is TGTGCCAGCAGTTTACCAGATCTAGCGAGAAATTACAATGAGCAGTTCTTC. The complete variable domain, with remaining parts taken from reference TRBV28 and TRBJ2-1, reads DVKVTQSSRYLVKRTGEKVFLECVQDMDHENMFWYRQDPGLGLRLIYFSYDVKMKEKGDIPEGYSVSREKKERFSLILESASTNQTSMYLCASSLPDLARNYNEQFFGPGTRLTVL.

This chain uses TRBV5-1 with TRBJ2-5; D not certain. The germline V gene has CDR1 SGHRS and CDR2 YFSETQ. V dropped 4 bases and J dropped 0 bases, with 16 bases sitting between them. The CDR3 covers 16 residues. As DNA, the CDR3 is TGCGCCAGCAGCGGGAAACCGGGCCTGTACCAAGAGACCCAGTACTTC. Its protein product is CASSGKPGLYQETQYF.

The chain joins TRBV6-5 to TRBJ2-1, with a tentative D call TRBD1 (5 bases). Trimming removed 7 bases at V and 9 bases at J, with 13 bases between. The CDR3 has 12 residues. Germline values: CDR1 MNHEY, CDR2 SVGAGI. The CDR3 loop reads CASMTDHAEQFF. The CDR3 DNA follows: TGTGCCAGCATGACAGATCATGCTGAGCAGTTCTTC.

The chain employs TRBV27 and TRBJ2-5, with 12 bases matching TRBD1. The germline V gene encodes CDR1 MNHEY and CDR2 SMNVEV (reference sequence). This CDR3 is built from 15 residues. The V and J ends lost 5 bases and 5 bases, in that order; junction bases with no gene match: 6. CDR3 DNA: TGTGCCAGCAGTCCGCGGGACAGGGGGCACGAGACCCAGTACTTC. Translation: CASSPRDRGHETQYF.

The chain joins TRBV28 to TRBJ1-5; a possible D gene is TRBD1 (5 bases). Germline V CDR1 and CDR2: MDHEN, SYDVKM. CDR3 length: 16 residues. The V gene lost 5 bases and the J gene lost 2 bases, with 16 bases spanning the gap. As DNA, the CDR3 is TGTGCCAGCAGTACCGCTCAGGGTTTCGGCAATCAGCCCCAGCATTTT. This gives the protein CASSTAQGFGNQPQHF.

The genes are TRBV5-4 and TRBJ2-5; a possible D gene is TRBD2 (5 bases). The germline V gene encodes CDR1 SGHNT and CDR2 YYREEE (reference sequence). V was cut by 1 base and J by 1 base, with 8 bases left in between. The CDR3 length is 14 residues. The CDR3 nucleotides read TGTGCCAGCAGCTTGATCAGCGGCCAAGAGACCCAGTACTTC. Amino acids: CASSLISGQETQYF.

V gene TRBV6-1 combines with J gene TRBJ1-5, with TRBD1 matching over 8 bases. CDR1 MNHNS and CDR2 SASEGT come from the germline V gene. This CDR3 contains 14 residues. The V segment lost 1 base and the J segment 8 bases; nucleotides outside the gene matches: 4. CDR3 in DNA: TGTGCCAGCAGTGAAGGGACAGGGTACAAGCCCCAGCATTTT. As protein: CASSEGTGYKPQHF.

This chain joins TRBV27 and TRBJ1-5; weak D call: TRBD1 (5 bases). This CDR3 region has 16 residues. The germline CDR1 and CDR2 sequences are MNHEY and SMNVEV (reference sequence). The V and J ends lost 3 bases and 1 base respectively, with 13 bases between them. CDR3 nucleotides: TGTGCCAGCAGTTTCCTCGGGGGATTGAGCAATCAGCCCCAGCATTTT. Translated, it gives CASSFLGGLSNQPQHF.

This chain joins TRBV19 and TRBJ1-3; possibly TRBD1 for D (6 bases). Germline values: CDR1 LNHDA, CDR2 SQIVND (reference sequence). The CDR3 is 14 residues long. Trimming took off 7 bases at V and 0 bases at J, with 10 bases between the two ends. The CDR3 here is CASKSTGSGNTIYF. For the CDR3, the DNA is TGTGCCAGTAAGTCGACAGGCTCTGGAAACACCATATATTTT.

This clone is medium-sized in the sample. The chain employs TRBV4-2 and TRBJ2-2; weak D call: TRBD2 (6 bases). CDR3 length equals 15 residues. Trimming took 0 bases from V and 7 from J, leaving 12 bases between them. From germline, CDR1 is LGHNA and CDR2 YNFKEQ. The CDR3 DNA sequence: TGTGCCAGCAGCCAAGAGGAGGGCCAGAGCGGGGAGCTGTTTTTT. It codes for CASSQEEGQSGELFF.

J is TRBJ2-1 and V is TRBV19; 10 bases line up with TRBD2. Losses at the gene ends were 5 bases for V and 3 bases for J; bases not matched to a gene: 4. Germline assignment: CDR1 LNHDA and CDR2 SQIVND (reference sequence). The CDR3 contains 15 residues. CDR3 bases: TGTGCCAGTAGTCGCGGACTAGCGGACTACAATGAGCAGTTCTTC. Translation: CASSRGLADYNEQFF.

The V call is TRBV7-8, the J call TRBJ2-7; 9 bases are shared with TRBD2. Germline-derived CDR1 and CDR2 are SGHVS and FQNEAQ. The ends lost 0 bases at V and 2 bases at J; junction bases unmatched: 14. This CDR3 is 19 amino acids long. In nucleotides, the CDR3 is TGTGCCAGCAGCTTAGCGCAGACTAGCGGACCCTCTCCGACCTACGAGCAGTACTTC. It specifies CASSLAQTSGPSPTYEQYF.

This clone was seen once. The chain has TRBV7-9 and TRBJ2-7; TRBD2 aligns across 7 bases. This CDR3 spans 14 amino acids. V dropped 3 bases and J dropped 4; count of bases not matched to a gene: 6. Germline V gives CDR1 SEHNR, CDR2 FQNEAQ (reference sequence). The CDR3 coding sequence is TGTGCCAGCAGCTTCGGGGGGATCGGATACGAGCAGTACTTC. It translates to CASSFGGIGYEQYF.

This clone was seen only a few times. The chain couples TRBV30 to TRBJ1-4; 7 nucleotides align to TRBD1. V dropped 4 bases and J dropped 7; count of bases not matched to a gene: 12. The CDR3 contains 15 residues. Germline V gives CDR1 GTSNPN, CDR2 SVGIG (reference sequence). In DNA form, the CDR3 reads TGTGCCTGGAAGGTACCCACAGGGGAAATTGAAAAACTGTTTTTT. Protein: CAWKVPTGEIEKLFF. Complete variable domain (other parts from reference TRBV30 and TRBJ1-4): SQTIHQWPATLVQPVGSPLSLECTVEGTSNPNLYWYRQAAGRGLQLLFYSVGIGQISSEVPQNLSASRPQDRQFILSSKKLLLSDSGFYLCAWKVPTGEIEKLFFGSGTQLSVL.

The chain has TRBV2 and TRBJ2-1, with 7 bases matching TRBD2. V gave up 6 bases and J gave up 8 bases; unmatched junction bases: 10. The germline gives CDR1 SNHLY, CDR2 FYNNEI. CDR3 length: 14 residues. CDR3 sequence: CASRPGTAGDEQFF. CDR3 nucleotide sequence: TGTGCCAGCAGGCCAGGGACTGCGGGGGATGAGCAGTTCTTC.

This rearrangement joins TRBV29-1 to TRBJ2-2; 14 nucleotides match TRBD2. In germline, CDR1 is SQVTM, CDR2 ANQGSEA. V lost 7 bases, J lost 1 base, and 5 bases stayed unmatched. The CDR3 has 16 amino acids. The chain's CDR3 is CSGRTSGRRNTGELFF. DNA of the CDR3: TGCAGCGGACGGACTAGCGGGAGGAGGAACACCGGGGAGCTGTTTTTT.

This chain joins TRBV9 and TRBJ2-2, with D possibly matching TRBD1 (5 bases). Germline CDR1 is SGDLS and CDR2 is YYNGEE. This CDR3 is 16 amino acids long. The V end was cut by 1 base, the J end by 1 base, with 11 bases between. As DNA, the CDR3 is TGTGCCAGCAGCGTATTGTCAGGGAAGAACACCGGGGAGCTGTTTTTT. This translates into CASSVLSGKNTGELFF.

The chain is built from TRBV7-2 and TRBJ1-2, with TRBD1 matching 8 bases. Losses at the gene ends were 1 base for V and 6 bases for J; bases not matched to a gene: 4. The CDR3 extends over 14 amino acids. Germline V gene sequence: CDR1 SGHTA, CDR2 FQGNSA. The CDR3 DNA sequence: TGTGCCAGCAGCTTAGGAGGGACAGGAAATGGCTACACCTTC. This codes for CASSLGGTGNGYTF.

This chain uses TRBV28 with TRBJ2-5; D gene unclear. V was clipped by 3 bases and J by 4 bases, with 3 bases between them. Germline loops: CDR1 MDHEN, CDR2 SYDVKM. CDR3 length equals 11 residues. The CDR3 here is CASSFGETQYF. The CDR3 DNA reads as TGTGCCAGCAGTTTTGGAGAGACCCAGTACTTC.

This rearrangement joins TRBV10-2 to TRBJ2-2; D gene unclear. Germline V lookup: CDR1 WSHSY, CDR2 SAAADI. The CDR3 runs to 15 residues. V gave up 5 bases and J gave up 0 bases, with 10 bases separating them. In DNA form, the CDR3 reads TGCGCCAGCAGTCCCACCGCCGCGAACACCGGGGAGCTGTTTTTT. This gives the protein CASSPTAANTGELFF.

The gene calls are TRBV5-4 and TRBJ1-6; D might be TRBD1 (6 bases). Germline CDR1 is SGHNT and CDR2 is YYREEE (reference sequence). Trimming cost V 0 bases and J 7 bases, with 17 bases left between them. The CDR3 has 17 residues. The CDR3 sequence: CASSLDPTRGSNSPLHF. Written as DNA, the CDR3 is TGTGCCAGCAGCTTGGACCCTACTAGGGGGTCCAATTCACCCCTCCACTTT.

The chain recombines TRBV6-5 with TRBJ1-5; no clear D. Germline V gives CDR1 MNHEY, CDR2 SVGAGI. The V and J ends lost 4 bases and 3 bases respectively, with 13 bases between them. The CDR3 contains 15 residues. For the CDR3, the DNA is TGTGCCAGCAGTTCCGCCGGGTCCTACAATCAGCCCCAGCATTTT. Translating it yields CASSSAGSYNQPQHF.